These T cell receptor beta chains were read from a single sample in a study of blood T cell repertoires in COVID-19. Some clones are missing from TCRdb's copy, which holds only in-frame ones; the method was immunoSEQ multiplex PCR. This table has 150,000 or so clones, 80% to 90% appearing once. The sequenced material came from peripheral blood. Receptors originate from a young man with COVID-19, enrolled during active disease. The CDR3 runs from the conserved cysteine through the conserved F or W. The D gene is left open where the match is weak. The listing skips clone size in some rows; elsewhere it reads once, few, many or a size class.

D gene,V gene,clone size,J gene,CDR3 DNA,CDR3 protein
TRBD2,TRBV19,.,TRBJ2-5,TGTGCCAGTAGGGGGACTAGCGGGGATTGGGAGACCCAGTACTTC,CASRGTSGDWETQYF
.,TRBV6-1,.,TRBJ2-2,TGTGCCAGCAGTGAAACCCAACAGGGCCCTGGGGACACCGGGGAGCTGTTTTTT,CASSETQQGPGDTGELFF
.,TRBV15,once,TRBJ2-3,TGTGCCACCAGCAGTACAGGGATGAGGGCAGATACGCAGTATTTT,CATSSTGMRADTQYF
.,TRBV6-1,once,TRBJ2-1,TGTGCCAGCAGTGAAGGGGGGGAAGCCTACAATGAGCAGTTCTTC,CASSEGGEAYNEQFF
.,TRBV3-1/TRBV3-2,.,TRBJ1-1,TGTGCCAGCAGCACGGGGGGTGGGGTAGGGGCTTTCTTT,CASSTGGGVGAFF
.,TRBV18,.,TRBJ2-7,TGTGCCAGCTCCCCAAACGGGATCTCCTACGAGCAGTACTTC,CASSPNGISYEQYF
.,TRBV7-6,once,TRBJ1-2,TGTGCCAGCAGCTTAGTGCCGGGTTTGGACTATGGCTACACCTTC,CASSLVPGLDYGYTF
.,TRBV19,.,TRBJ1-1,TGTGCCAGTAGTTCTACGGGAATGAACACTGAAGCTTTCTTT,CASSSTGMNTEAFF
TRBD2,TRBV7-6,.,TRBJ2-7,TGTGCCAGCAGCCCGGGACTAGGGATAAGAGACGAGCAGTACTTC,CASSPGLGIRDEQYF
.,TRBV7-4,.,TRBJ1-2,TGTGCCAGCAGTTTAGTCCTCCATCCGTCGTGTAACGTTCCTACCCTGAACTATGGCTACACCTTC,CASSLVLHPSCNVPTLNYGYTF
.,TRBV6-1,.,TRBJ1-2,TGTGCCAGCAGTGAAGCCCACGGGTCAAGGAACTATGGCTACACCTTC,CASSEAHGSRNYGYTF
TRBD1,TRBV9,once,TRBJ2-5,TGTGCCAGCAGCTCTCAAGAGGGGGCTGAGACCCAGTACTTC,CASSSQEGAETQYF
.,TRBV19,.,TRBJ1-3,TGTGCCAGTAGTACACAGGGCGCGGACACCATATATTTT,CASSTQGADTIYF
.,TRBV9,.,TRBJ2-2,TGTGCCAGCAGCGTAGGTTCTGGGCTAGCTACCGGGGAGCTGTTTTTT,CASSVGSGLATGELFF
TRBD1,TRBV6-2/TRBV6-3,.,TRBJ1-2,TGTGCCAGCAGTTACCCGGGACAGTTCACTAATGGCTACACCTTC,CASSYPGQFTNGYTF
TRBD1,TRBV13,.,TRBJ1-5,TGTGCCAGCAGCTCCGGGACAGGGTTGCAGCCCCAGCATTTT,CASSSGTGLQPQHF
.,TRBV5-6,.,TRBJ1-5,TGTGCCAGCAGCCACGACAGAGCTAGCAATCAGCCCCAGCATTTT,CASSHDRASNQPQHF
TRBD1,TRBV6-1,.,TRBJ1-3,TGTGCCAGCAGTGAAAGGAGGACAGGGACTGGAAACACCATATATTTT,CASSERRTGTGNTIYF
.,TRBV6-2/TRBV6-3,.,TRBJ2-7,TGTGCCAGCAGTGCCGGACTATGGAGCTACGAGCAGTACTTC,CASSAGLWSYEQYF
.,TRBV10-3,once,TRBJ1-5,TGTGCCATCAGTGGTCAAAGGGGGAATCAGCCCCAGCATTTT,CAISGQRGNQPQHF
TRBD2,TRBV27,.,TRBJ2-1,TGTGCCAGCAGTCCTCAAGTATGGATAGCGGGAGAGGGGGGTGAGCAGTTCTTC,CASSPQVWIAGEGGEQFF
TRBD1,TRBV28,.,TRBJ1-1,TGTGCCAGCAGTCCGGACAGGCCGAACACTGAAGCTTTCTTT,CASSPDRPNTEAFF
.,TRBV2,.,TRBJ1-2,TGTGCCAGCCCGAGGGCAGCGTTAAACTATGGCTACACCTTC,CASPRAALNYGYTF
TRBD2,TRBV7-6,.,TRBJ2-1,TGTGCCAGCAGCGGAAGCGGGAGGGCCACCTACAATGAGCAGTTCTTC,CASSGSGRATYNEQFF
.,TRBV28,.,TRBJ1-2,TGTGCCAGCAGTTTAGATCGGGGGGCGGGCTATGGCTACACCTTC,CASSLDRGAGYGYTF
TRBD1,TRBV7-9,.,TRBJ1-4,TGTGCCAGCAGCTCGAGAAGAGGGGGCGGTGGAACTAATGAAAAACTGTTTTTT,CASSSRRGGGGTNEKLFF
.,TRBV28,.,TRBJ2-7,TGTGCCAGCAGTTTACTTTATTCCTACGAGCAGTACTTC,CASSLLYSYEQYF
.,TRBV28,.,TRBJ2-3,TGTGCCAGCAGGTCTCGCAGGGGAGAGGCAGATACGCAGTATTTT,CASRSRRGEADTQYF
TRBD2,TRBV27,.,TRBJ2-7,TGTGCCAGCAGAGCCCCCCTAAGCGGGGGCCCTTACGAGCAGTACTTC,CASRAPLSGGPYEQYF
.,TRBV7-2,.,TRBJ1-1,TGTGCCAGCAGCTTACGGGGGGGCCTTAACACTGAAGCTTTCTTT,CASSLRGGLNTEAFF
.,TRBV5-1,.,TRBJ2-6,TGCGCCAGCAGCCCTGACAGCTCTGGGGCCAACGTCCTGACTTTC,CASSPDSSGANVLTF
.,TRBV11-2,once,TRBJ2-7,TGTGCCAGCAGCCCGGTCAGCGGGCAGTACTTC,CASSPVSGQYF
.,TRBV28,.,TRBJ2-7,TGTGCCAGCAGAGGCGGACTGAGAACGGACGAGCAGTACTTC,CASRGGLRTDEQYF
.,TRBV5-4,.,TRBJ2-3,TGTGCCAGCAGCTTGGGGTTCGGGGCAGATACGCAGTATTTT,CASSLGFGADTQYF
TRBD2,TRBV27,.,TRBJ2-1,TGTGCCAGCAGTCCCAGCGGGACCCACAATGAGCAGTTCTTC,CASSPSGTHNEQFF
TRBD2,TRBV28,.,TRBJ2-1,TGTGCCAGCAGTTTACTAGCGGTTTACAATGAGCAGTTCTTC,CASSLLAVYNEQFF